This TCR beta chain appears in the sequencing data of a study of T-cell memory formation after mild COVID-19. One entry per CDR3 protein results from TCRdb running MiXCR on the 5' RACE reads. Altogether hundreds of thousands of distinct CDR3 sequences are present, 8.2% being singletons, with the ten largest covering 20% to 25%. The V gene lost 0 bases and the J gene lost 2 bases, with 6 bases spanning the gap. There are 14 residues in the CDR3. CDR1 and CDR2 (germline): SGHTA, FQGTGA. This clonotype occurred a few times. Sequencing was done on a sample of PBMCs or a T cell subset sorted from them (not recorded which). This chain joins TRBV7-3 and TRBJ2-3, with D uncertain. The source is a man younger than 35 who had mild COVID-19 (a few samples of this study predate the infection). Cell type and time point are not known. The CDR3 reads CASSLTADTDTQYF. As DNA, the CDR3 is TGTGCCAGCAGCTTAACAGCAGACACAGATACGCAGTATTTT.